A selection of T cell receptor beta chains follows, all from one sample in a study of cytomegalovirus exposure and HLA in healthy donors. TCRdb's table, derived via immunoSEQ multiplex PCR, lists solely in-frame clones and lacks some. The sample carries roughly 250,000 clones, 80% recorded once. The specimen was PBMCs. The receptors were gathered from a girl aged 2 to 10 in good health and CMV-seronegative. The CDR3 runs from the conserved cysteine through the conserved F or W. The D gene is left open where the match is weak. Clone size is shown for a subset of rows, as once, few, many or a class of expanded clone.

CDR3 DNA,CDR3 protein,V gene,D gene,clone size,J gene,CDR3 length
TGTGCCAGCAACTCTGGGGGGGCCAATGAGCAGTTCTTC,CASNSGGANEQFF,TRBV7-6,-,-,TRBJ2-1,13
TGTGCCAGCAGACCGGGGGGGTTTTCCTACTACAATGAGCAGTTCTTC,CASRPGGFSYYNEQFF,TRBV14,TRBD2,-,TRBJ2-1,16
TGTGCCAGCAGTGACTTATCCGGGACAGGGGGAGAGACCCAGTACTTC,CASSDLSGTGGETQYF,TRBV6-1,TRBD1,-,TRBJ2-5,16
TGCAGCGTTGGGCGGGGCTGGCCCTACGAGCAGTACTTC,CSVGRGWPYEQYF,TRBV29-1,-,-,TRBJ2-7,13
TGTGCCAGCAGCTTAAGACAGAGCGCTAACTATGGCTACACCTTC,CASSLRQSANYGYTF,TRBV11-1,-,-,TRBJ1-2,15
TGTGCCAGCAGGCAAGCGGGTAACAATGAGCAGTTCTTC,CASRQAGNNEQFF,TRBV6-5,-,-,TRBJ2-1,13
TGTGCCAGCAGCTCACCACAGGGCCCAAGATTCTATGGCTACACCTTC,CASSSPQGPRFYGYTF,TRBV11-2,-,-,TRBJ1-2,16
TGTGCCAGCAGCCAGATAACCCTAGCTCGAAGTTCAGATACGCAGTATTTT,CASSQITLARSSDTQYF,TRBV4-2,-,few,TRBJ2-3,17
TGTGCCAGCAGTTTAAGGCAGGGCCATAACTATGGCTACACCTTC,CASSLRQGHNYGYTF,TRBV27,-,-,TRBJ1-2,15
TGCGCCAGCAGCCTGAGGGACTCGGCCAAAAACATTCAGTACTTC,CASSLRDSAKNIQYF,TRBV5-1,-,few,TRBJ2-4,15
TGTGCCAGCTCACCACCCCCCAGGGGGTTTTCTGAAGCTTTCTTT,CASSPPPRGFSEAFF,TRBV18,TRBD1,-,TRBJ1-1,15
TGTGCCAGCTCACCAGAACAGGGATCGAGCTACACCTTC,CASSPEQGSSYTF,TRBV18,-,once,TRBJ1-2,13
TGTGCCAGCAGTGAAACGTACGGAGACCCTGGAGATTCACCCCTCCACTTT,CASSETYGDPGDSPLHF,TRBV6-4,-,few,TRBJ1-6,17
TGCAGCGTTGAGGGCTTTAGCGGGAGAGGGTACGAGCAGTACTTC,CSVEGFSGRGYEQYF,TRBV29-1,TRBD2,-,TRBJ2-7,15
TGTGCCAGCAGGGAACGGACAAAAGGGTTAGCTTTCTTT,CASRERTKGLAFF,TRBV2,-,-,TRBJ1-1,13
TGTGCCAGCAGCGTAGGGGGGCAGAGGAATGAGCAGTTCTTC,CASSVGGQRNEQFF,TRBV9,-,-,TRBJ2-1,14
TGTGCCAGCAGCTTCCTTCTTTACGGGTTAGCCAAAAACATTCAGTACTTC,CASSFLLYGLAKNIQYF,TRBV5-5,-,-,TRBJ2-4,17
TGTGCCACCAGCTCGTACCGGGACTTTGTGAACACTGAAGCTTTCTTT,CATSSYRDFVNTEAFF,TRBV15,-,-,TRBJ1-1,16
TGTGCCAGCAGGCGGACAGGGCGCACAGATACGCAGTATTTT,CASRRTGRTDTQYF,TRBV5-6,TRBD1,-,TRBJ2-3,14
TGTGCCAGCAGTACCCCGGGGGGGCTTCTTGGCGAGCAGTACTTC,CASSTPGGLLGEQYF,TRBV2,TRBD2,-,TRBJ2-7,15
TGTGCCAGCAGCTCGGGGGGCAGTCGGCTTAACTATGGCTACACCTTC,CASSSGGSRLNYGYTF,TRBV5-6,-,-,TRBJ1-2,16
TGTGCCAGCTCACCGACTTCCGGGACAGGGGAATATGGCTACACCTTC,CASSPTSGTGEYGYTF,TRBV18,TRBD1,once,TRBJ1-2,16
TGTGCCAGTAGTATAGCCGGACAGATAATGAACACTGAAGCTTTCTTT,CASSIAGQIMNTEAFF,TRBV19,-,-,TRBJ1-1,16
TGCGCCAGCAGCCCACTAGCGGGGGGGCGAAAGGACACCGGGGAGCTGTTTTTT,CASSPLAGGRKDTGELFF,TRBV5-1,TRBD2,-,TRBJ2-2,18
TGTGCCAGCAGCTTGCGGGGGGGCGGCACCGGGGAGCTGTTTTTT,CASSLRGGGTGELFF,TRBV7-9,TRBD2,-,TRBJ2-2,15
TGTGCCAGCAGCTTAGTTAGCGAGGACACTGAAGCTTTCTTT,CASSLVSEDTEAFF,TRBV11-2,-,-,TRBJ1-1,14
TGTGCCAGCAGCTTAGGAGGCTTCAATCAGCCCCAGCATTTT,CASSLGGFNQPQHF,TRBV7-9,-,-,TRBJ1-5,14
TGTGCCAGCTCACCACCGTTGAGACAGGGGAGCCCCTACGAGCAGTACTTC,CASSPPLRQGSPYEQYF,TRBV18,TRBD1,-,TRBJ2-7,17
TGCGCCAGCAGCGCCGGGACAGGGGGGCGCAATGAGCAGTTCTTC,CASSAGTGGRNEQFF,TRBV5-1,TRBD1,-,TRBJ2-1,15
TGCGCCAGCAGCTTGGTTGACAGTCCAGGGTACCAAGAGACCCAGTACTTC,CASSLVDSPGYQETQYF,TRBV5-1,-,-,TRBJ2-5,17
TGCGCCAGCAGGGGGGGTCCTAGCTCCTACGAGCAGTACTTC,CASRGGPSSYEQYF,TRBV5-1,-,-,TRBJ2-7,14
TGCGCCAGCACCGAACCGGACAGGGGAAGGGATGAGCAGTTCTTC,CASTEPDRGRDEQFF,TRBV5-1,TRBD1,-,TRBJ2-1,15
TGTGCCAGCAGACCCTCCGTAGGGCAGGGGAGAAGCCAAGGCACTGAAGCTTTCTTT,CASRPSVGQGRSQGTEAFF,TRBV5-6,-,-,TRBJ1-1,19
TGTGCCAGCAGCGGCCAGGGTCTCTTGGGCAATGAGCAGTTCTTC,CASSGQGLLGNEQFF,TRBV6-5,-,-,TRBJ2-1,15
TGTGCCAGCAGCCCGGGGACAGGGGACTATGGCTACACCTTC,CASSPGTGDYGYTF,TRBV5-4,TRBD1,-,TRBJ1-2,14
TGTGCCAGCAACCCGAGGGGGAACGAAGCTTTCTTT,CASNPRGNEAFF,TRBV28,-,-,TRBJ1-1,12
TGTGCCAGCAGCCCGGGACGAATACTAGCGGGGGGCCAAGAGACCCAGTACTTC,CASSPGRILAGGQETQYF,TRBV5-4,TRBD2,-,TRBJ2-5,18
TGCGCCAGCAGTGACATAGACGAGCAGTACTTC,CASSDIDEQYF,TRBV10-2,-,-,TRBJ2-7,11
TGTGCCAGCAGTTTATGGTCAGCGCCCAGGGTCGATGAGCAGTTCTTC,CASSLWSAPRVDEQFF,TRBV27,-,-,TRBJ2-1,16
TGTGCCAGCAGTGGAACAGGGTATGATAACTATGGCTACACCTTC,CASSGTGYDNYGYTF,TRBV28,-,few,TRBJ1-2,15
TGCGCCAGCAGCCTTACCGGGACTAGAAGCACAGATACGCAGTATTTT,CASSLTGTRSTDTQYF,TRBV4-1,TRBD2,-,TRBJ2-3,16
TGTGCCAGCAGCCCCCTCTCCTATAATTCACCCCTCCACTTT,CASSPLSYNSPLHF,TRBV11-2,-,-,TRBJ1-6,14
TGTGCCAGCAGTTTAAAGGGGTGGGGTGAAAAACTGTTTTTT,CASSLKGWGEKLFF,TRBV28,-,few,TRBJ1-4,14
TGTGCCAGCAGTTTGTCTAGATCAGATACGCAGTATTTT,CASSLSRSDTQYF,TRBV28,-,few,TRBJ2-3,13
TGTGCCAGCGGGACAGGGGAGAGGTCCTACGAGCAGTACTTC,CASGTGERSYEQYF,TRBV2,TRBD1,-,TRBJ2-7,14
TGCGCCAGCAGCCCCTACATAGCGGGAGACGAGCAGTTCTTC,CASSPYIAGDEQFF,TRBV5-1,TRBD2,once,TRBJ2-1,14